At least ten counts were recorded for the clone carrying this TCR beta chain. Its antigen remains unknown. Every TCR cDNA molecule bore its own unique molecular identifier. One entry per CDR3 protein results from TCRdb running MiXCR on the 5' RACE reads. The profile shows 40,000 to 45,000 distinct CDR3 sequences, 6.5% to 8.5% of them singletons. These data originate in a study of spatial heterogeneity in lung cancer. Trimming left V 4 bases short and J 7 bases short, with 13 bases between. This CDR3 region has 13 residues. The time point denotes: sample taken at primary tumor resection. Unsorted samples of tumor, nontumor lung or frozen PBMC had their whole RNA sequenced. The donors were 72 patients with non-small cell lung cancer that was early-stage and untreated. General study results and limits: Compared with follow-up, resection was when ubiquitous expanded tumor TCRs appeared in blood more.

The source was PBMCs, collected at surgery. This receptor was obtained from a female donor with early-stage non-small cell lung cancer. The rearrangement links TRBV12-3 or TRBV12-4 to TRBJ1-1, with D hard to call. CDR3 protein: CASSSQLSVEAFF. CDR3 DNA: TGTGCCAGCAGTTCTCAGTTGTCGGTTGAAGCTTTCTTT.